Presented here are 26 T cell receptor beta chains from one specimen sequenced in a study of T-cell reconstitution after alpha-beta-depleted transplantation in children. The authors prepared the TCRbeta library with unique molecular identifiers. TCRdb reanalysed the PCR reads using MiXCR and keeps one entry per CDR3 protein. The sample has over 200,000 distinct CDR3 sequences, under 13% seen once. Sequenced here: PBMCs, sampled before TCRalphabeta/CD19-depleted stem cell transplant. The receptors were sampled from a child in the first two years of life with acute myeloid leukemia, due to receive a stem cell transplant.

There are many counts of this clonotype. Written as DNA, the CDR3 is TGTGCCTGGACTAGCGGGTATTACAATGAGCAGTTCTTC. This encodes CAWTSGYYNEQFF. The chain employs TRBV30 and TRBJ2-1, with 8 bases aligning to TRBD2. The V gene end was trimmed by 4 bases and the J gene end by 4 bases; junction bases not matched to a gene: 3. Germline lookup yields CDR1 GTSNPN and CDR2 SVGIG (reference sequence). The CDR3 sequence is 13 residues long.

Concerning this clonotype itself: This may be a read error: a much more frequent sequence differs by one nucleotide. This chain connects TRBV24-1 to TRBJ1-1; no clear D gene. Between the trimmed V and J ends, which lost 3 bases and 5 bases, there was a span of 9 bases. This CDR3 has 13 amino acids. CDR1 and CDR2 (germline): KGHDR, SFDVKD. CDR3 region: CATSDQQCTEAFF. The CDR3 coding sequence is TGTGCCACCAGTGATCAACAGTGTACTGAAGCTTTCTTT.

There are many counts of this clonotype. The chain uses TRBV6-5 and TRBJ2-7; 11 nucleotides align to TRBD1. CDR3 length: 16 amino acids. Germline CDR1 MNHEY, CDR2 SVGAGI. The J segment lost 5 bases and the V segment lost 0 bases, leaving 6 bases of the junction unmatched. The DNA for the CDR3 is TGTGCCAGCAGTTACTCGATTAGGACAGGGGGCAACGAGCAGTACTTC. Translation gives CASSYSIRTGGNEQYF.

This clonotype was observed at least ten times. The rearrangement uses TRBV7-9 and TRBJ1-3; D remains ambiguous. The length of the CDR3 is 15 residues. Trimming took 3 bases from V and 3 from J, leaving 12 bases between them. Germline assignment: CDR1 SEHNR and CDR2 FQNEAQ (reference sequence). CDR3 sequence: CASSFGPLVGNTIYF. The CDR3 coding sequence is TGTGCCAGCAGCTTCGGTCCACTGGTTGGAAACACCATATATTTT.

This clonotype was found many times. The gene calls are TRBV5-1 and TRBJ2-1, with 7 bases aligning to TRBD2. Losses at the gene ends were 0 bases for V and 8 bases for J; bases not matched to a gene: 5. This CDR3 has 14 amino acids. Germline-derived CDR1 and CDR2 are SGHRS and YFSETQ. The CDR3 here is CASSLEREGDEQFF. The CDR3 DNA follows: TGCGCCAGCAGCTTGGAGCGGGAAGGCGATGAGCAGTTCTTC.

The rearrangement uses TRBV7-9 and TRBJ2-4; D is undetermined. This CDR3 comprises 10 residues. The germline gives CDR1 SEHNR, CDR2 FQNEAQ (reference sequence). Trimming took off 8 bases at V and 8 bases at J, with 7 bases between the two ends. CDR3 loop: CASSFDIQYF. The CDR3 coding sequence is TGTGCCAGCTCCTTTGACATTCAGTACTTC.

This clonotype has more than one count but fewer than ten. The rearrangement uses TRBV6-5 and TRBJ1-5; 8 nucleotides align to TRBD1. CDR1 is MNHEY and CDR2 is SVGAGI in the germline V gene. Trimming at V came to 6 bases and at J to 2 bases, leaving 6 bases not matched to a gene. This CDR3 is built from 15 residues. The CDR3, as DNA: TGTGCCAGCAGCCACTCAGGGGGCCGCAATCAGCCCCAGCATTTT. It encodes CASSHSGGRNQPQHF.

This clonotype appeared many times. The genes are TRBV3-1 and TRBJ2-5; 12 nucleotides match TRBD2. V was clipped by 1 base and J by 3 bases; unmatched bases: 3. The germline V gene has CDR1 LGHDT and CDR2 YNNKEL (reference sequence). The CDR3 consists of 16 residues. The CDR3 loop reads CASSQVWTSGKETQYF. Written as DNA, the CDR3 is TGTGCCAGCAGCCAAGTGTGGACTAGCGGGAAAGAGACCCAGTACTTC.

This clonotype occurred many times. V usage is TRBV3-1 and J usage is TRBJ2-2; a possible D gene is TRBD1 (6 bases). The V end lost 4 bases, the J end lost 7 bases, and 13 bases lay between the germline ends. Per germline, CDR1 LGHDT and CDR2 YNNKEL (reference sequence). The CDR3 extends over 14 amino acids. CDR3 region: CASSLGQQSGELFF. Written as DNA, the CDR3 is TGTGCCAGCAGCCTCGGACAGCAAAGCGGGGAGCTGTTTTTT. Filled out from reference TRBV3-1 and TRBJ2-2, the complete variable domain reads DTAVSQTPKYLVTQMGNDKSIKCEQNLGHDTMYWYKQDSKKFLKIMFSYNNKELIINETVPNRFSPKSPDKAHLNLHINSLELGDSAVYFCASSLGQQSGELFFGEGSRLTVL.

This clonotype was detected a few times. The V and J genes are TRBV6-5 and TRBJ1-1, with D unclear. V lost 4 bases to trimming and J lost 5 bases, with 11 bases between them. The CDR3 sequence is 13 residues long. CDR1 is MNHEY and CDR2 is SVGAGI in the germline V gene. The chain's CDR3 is CASSSGVGTEAFF. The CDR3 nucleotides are TGTGCCAGCAGTTCCGGAGTGGGAACTGAAGCTTTCTTT.

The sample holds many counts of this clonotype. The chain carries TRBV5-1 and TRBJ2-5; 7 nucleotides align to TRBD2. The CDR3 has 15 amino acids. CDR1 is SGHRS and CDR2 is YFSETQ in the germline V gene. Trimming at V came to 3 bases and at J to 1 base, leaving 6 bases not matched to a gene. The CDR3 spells CASSSSSGPQETQYF. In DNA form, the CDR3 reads TGCGCCAGCAGCTCCTCTAGCGGACCCCAAGAGACCCAGTACTTC.

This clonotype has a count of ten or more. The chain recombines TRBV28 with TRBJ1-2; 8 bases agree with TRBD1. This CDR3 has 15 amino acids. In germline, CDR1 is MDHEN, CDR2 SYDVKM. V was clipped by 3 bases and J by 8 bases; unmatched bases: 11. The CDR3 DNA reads TGTGCCAGCAGTTTGACCGGGGTGACAGGGGTCGGCTACACCTTC. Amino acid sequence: CASSLTGVTGVGYTF.

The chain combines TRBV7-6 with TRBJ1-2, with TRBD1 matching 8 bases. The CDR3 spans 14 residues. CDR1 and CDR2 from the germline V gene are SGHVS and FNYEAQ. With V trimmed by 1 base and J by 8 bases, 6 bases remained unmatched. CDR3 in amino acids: CASSLGRGQDGYTF. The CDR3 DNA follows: TGTGCCAGCAGCTTAGGCAGGGGGCAGGACGGCTACACCTTC.

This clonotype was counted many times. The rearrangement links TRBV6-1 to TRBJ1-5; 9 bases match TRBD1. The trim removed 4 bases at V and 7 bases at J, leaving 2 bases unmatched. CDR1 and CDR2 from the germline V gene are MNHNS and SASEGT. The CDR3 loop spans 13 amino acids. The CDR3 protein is CASSADRGQPQHF. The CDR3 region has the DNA TGTGCCAGCAGTGCGGACAGGGGACAGCCCCAGCATTTT.

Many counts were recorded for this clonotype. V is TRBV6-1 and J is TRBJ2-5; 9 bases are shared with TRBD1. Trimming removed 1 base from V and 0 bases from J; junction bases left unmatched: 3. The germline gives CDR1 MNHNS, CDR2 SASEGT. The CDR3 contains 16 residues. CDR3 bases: TGTGCCAGCAGTGAAGGAGACAGGGGGTACCAAGAGACCCAGTACTTC. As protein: CASSEGDRGYQETQYF.

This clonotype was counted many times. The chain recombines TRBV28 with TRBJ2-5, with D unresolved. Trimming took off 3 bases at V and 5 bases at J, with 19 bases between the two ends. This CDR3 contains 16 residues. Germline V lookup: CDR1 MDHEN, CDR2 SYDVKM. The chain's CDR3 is CASSFRARADQETQYF. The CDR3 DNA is TGTGCCAGCAGTTTTAGGGCCCGCGCGGATCAGGAGACCCAGTACTTC.

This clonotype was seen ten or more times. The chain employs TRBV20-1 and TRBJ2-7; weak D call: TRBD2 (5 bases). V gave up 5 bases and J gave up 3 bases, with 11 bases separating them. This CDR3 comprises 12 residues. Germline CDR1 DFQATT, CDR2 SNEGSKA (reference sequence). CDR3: CSAPHRDYEQYF. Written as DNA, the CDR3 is TGCAGTGCTCCCCACCGGGACTACGAGCAGTACTTC.

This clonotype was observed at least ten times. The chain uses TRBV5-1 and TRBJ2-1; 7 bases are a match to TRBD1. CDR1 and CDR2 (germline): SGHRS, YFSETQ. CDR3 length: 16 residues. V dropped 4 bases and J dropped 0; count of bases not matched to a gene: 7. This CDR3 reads CASSGLTGSSYNEQFF. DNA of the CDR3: TGCGCCAGCAGCGGATTGACAGGGAGCTCCTACAATGAGCAGTTCTTC.

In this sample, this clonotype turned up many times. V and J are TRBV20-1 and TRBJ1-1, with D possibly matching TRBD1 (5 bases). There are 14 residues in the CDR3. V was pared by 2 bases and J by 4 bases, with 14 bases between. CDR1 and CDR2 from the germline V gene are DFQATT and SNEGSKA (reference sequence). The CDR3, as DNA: TGCAGTGCTAGAAAGGGGAGCAGGGCCACTGAAGCTTTCTTT. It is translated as CSARKGSRATEAFF.

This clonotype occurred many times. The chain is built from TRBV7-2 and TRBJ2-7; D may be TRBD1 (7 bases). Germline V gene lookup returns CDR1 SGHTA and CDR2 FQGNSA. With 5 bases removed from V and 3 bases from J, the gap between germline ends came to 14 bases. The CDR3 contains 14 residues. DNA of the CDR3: TGTGCCAGCAGCCCTCGACAGGGAGGCTACGAGCAGTACTTC. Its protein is CASSPRQGGYEQYF.

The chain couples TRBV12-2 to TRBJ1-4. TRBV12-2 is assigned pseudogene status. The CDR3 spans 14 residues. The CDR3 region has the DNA TGTGCAAGTCGCTTGGGCAGGCGAAATGAAAAACTGTTTTTT. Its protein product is CASRLGRRNEKLFF.

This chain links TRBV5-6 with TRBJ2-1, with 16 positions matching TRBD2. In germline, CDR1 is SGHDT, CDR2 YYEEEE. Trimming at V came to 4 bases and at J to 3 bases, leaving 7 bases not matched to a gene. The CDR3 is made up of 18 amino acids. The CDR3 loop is CASSTGLAGGPDYNEQFF. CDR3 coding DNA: TGTGCCAGCAGCACGGGACTAGCGGGGGGGCCGGACTACAATGAGCAGTTCTTC.

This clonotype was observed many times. The CDR3 spells CSVGPDGAYEQYF. In DNA form, the CDR3 reads TGCAGCGTCGGCCCCGACGGGGCCTACGAGCAGTACTTC. This chain uses TRBV29-1 with TRBJ2-7, with D possibly matching TRBD2 (5 bases). CDR3 size: 13 residues. Between the trimmed V and J ends, which lost 6 bases and 2 bases, there was a span of 14 bases. CDR1 is SQVTM, CDR2 ANQGSEA, per germline.

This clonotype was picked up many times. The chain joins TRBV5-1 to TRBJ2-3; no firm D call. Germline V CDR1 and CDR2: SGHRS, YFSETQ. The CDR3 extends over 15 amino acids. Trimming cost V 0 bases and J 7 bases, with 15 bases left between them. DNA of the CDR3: TGCGCCAGCAGCTTGGGACCCCTTGGTTTAAATACGCAGTATTTT. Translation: CASSLGPLGLNTQYF.

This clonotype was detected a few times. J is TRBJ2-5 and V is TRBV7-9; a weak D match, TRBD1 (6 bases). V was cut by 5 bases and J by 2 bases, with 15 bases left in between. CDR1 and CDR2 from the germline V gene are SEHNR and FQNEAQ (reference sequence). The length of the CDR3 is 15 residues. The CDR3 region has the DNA TGTGCCAGCAGCCCACGCACAGGGTCGCAAGAGACCCAGTACTTC. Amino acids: CASSPRTGSQETQYF. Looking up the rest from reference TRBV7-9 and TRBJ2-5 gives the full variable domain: DTGVSQNPRHKITKRGQNVTFRCDPISEHNRLYWYRQTLGQGPEFLTYFQNEAQLEKSRLLSDRFSAERPKGSFSTLEIQRTEQGDSAMYLCASSPRTGSQETQYFGPGTRLLVL.

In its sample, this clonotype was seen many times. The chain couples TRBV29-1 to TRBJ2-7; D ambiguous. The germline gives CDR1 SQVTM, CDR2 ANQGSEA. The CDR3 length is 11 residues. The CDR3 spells CSVRPSYEQYF. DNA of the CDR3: TGCAGTGTCCGCCCCTCCTACGAGCAGTACTTC.